This T cell receptor (beta chain) was identified in a study of post-analysis software for immune sequencing data. Prepared libraries of TCR beta cDNA carried unique molecular identifiers. TCRdb fed the PCR reads into MiXCR, producing one record per CDR3 protein. Seen here are some 800,000 distinct CDR3 sequences, around 45% observed once, and the top ten hold 4.9%. Regarding this clonotype: Its antigen remains unknown.

Study-level findings and limits: The study found TRBV5-6, TRBV5-1 and TRBV20-1 among 4 or 5 TRBV segments more frequent in patients than controls.

V shed 3 bases and J 5 bases; nucleotides not matched to a gene: 9. The CDR3 runs to 14 residues. Per germline, CDR1 DFQATT and CDR2 SNEGSKA (reference sequence). The clonotype was recovered from a girl aged 5-17 years with multiple sclerosis. V usage is TRBV20-1 and J usage is TRBJ2-7, with 8 nucleotides matching TRBD2. The sample consisted of blood. The CDR3 loop is CSASGSGSGHEQYF. The CDR3 DNA follows: TGCAGTGCTAGTGGGAGCGGGAGTGGGCACGAGCAGTACTTC.